The clone carrying this T cell receptor beta chain was counted ten times or more. What it binds is not known. TCRdb re-analysed the 5' RACE reads in MiXCR, keeping a single row per CDR3 protein. The data contain under 300,000 distinct CDR3 sequences, 15% to 20% of them singletons. These data come from a study of CD8 T cells in ankylosing spondylitis. This CDR3 is 11 amino acids long. Germline V gene lookup returns CDR1 SGHTA and CDR2 FQGNSA. Trimming left V 5 bases short and J 3 bases short, with 1 base between. Points from the study as a whole: Roughly 8 highly homologous variants made up a TCR beta motif that seemed to typify ankylosing spondylitis blood.

The V call is TRBV7-2, the J call TRBJ2-2; D remains ambiguous. The receptor's source is a male donor with ankylosing spondylitis or in good health (not recorded which). The sequenced sample was blood, either unsorted or a sorted T cell fraction (not recorded which). The CDR3 sequence: CASSDTGELFF. CDR3 in DNA: TGTGCCAGCAGCGACACCGGGGAGCTGTTTTTT.